This TCR beta chain derives from a study of blood T cell repertoires in COVID-19. Only in-frame clones appear in the TCRdb table, and some are missing; sequencing was by immunoSEQ multiplex PCR. The table lists some 170,000 clones, 82% of them singletons. J was trimmed by 7 bases and V by 0 bases; bases with no gene match: 2. The CDR3 has 13 residues. Germline lookup yields CDR1 GTSNPN and CDR2 SVGIG (reference sequence). The clonotype originates from a woman aged 70-85 years with acute or convalescent COVID-19. The sample consisted of peripheral blood. The V call is TRBV30, the J call TRBJ2-2; 7 nucleotides match TRBD2. The CDR3 is CAWSVGGVGELFF. The CDR3 nucleotides read TGTGCCTGGAGTGTGGGGGGGGTCGGGGAGCTGTTTTTT.